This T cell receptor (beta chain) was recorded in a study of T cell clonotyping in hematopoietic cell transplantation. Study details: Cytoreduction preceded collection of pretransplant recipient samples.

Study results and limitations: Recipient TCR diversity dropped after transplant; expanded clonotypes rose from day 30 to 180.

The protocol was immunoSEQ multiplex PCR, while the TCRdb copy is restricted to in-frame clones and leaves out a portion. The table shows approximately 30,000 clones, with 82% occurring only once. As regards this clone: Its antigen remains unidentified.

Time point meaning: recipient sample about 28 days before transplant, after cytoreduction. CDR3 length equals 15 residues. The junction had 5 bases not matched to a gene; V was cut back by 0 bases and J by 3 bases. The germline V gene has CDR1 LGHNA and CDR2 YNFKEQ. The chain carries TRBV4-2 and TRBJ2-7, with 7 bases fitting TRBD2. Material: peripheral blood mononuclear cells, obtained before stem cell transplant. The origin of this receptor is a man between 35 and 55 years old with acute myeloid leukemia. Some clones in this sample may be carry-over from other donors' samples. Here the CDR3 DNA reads TGTGCCAGCAGCCAAGAAGTGGGAGGGTTCTACGAGCAGTACTTC. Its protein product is CASSQEVGGFYEQYF.